This T cell receptor beta chain stems from a study of CD8 T cells in ankylosing spondylitis. From the 5' RACE reads, TCRdb called clonotypes with MiXCR, one entry per CDR3 protein. The sample carries 350,000 to 550,000 distinct CDR3 sequences, roughly a quarter recorded once. Study-level points and caveats: Characteristic of ankylosing spondylitis blood, it appeared, was a TCR beta motif comprising roughly 8 highly homologous variants.

Germline loops: CDR1 DFQATT, CDR2 SNEGSKA (reference sequence). The CDR3 runs to 13 residues. The trim removed 3 bases at V and 5 bases at J, leaving 5 bases unmatched. A word on this clonotype: Its antigen is unidentified.

This sequence originates from a male donor with ankylosing spondylitis. V and J are TRBV20-1 and TRBJ2-5, with 8 bases identical to TRBD1. Sequencing was performed on blood, either unsorted or a sorted T cell fraction (not recorded which). The CDR3 DNA follows: TGCAGTGCTAGTAACAGGGGGTTGGAGACCCAGTACTTC. This gives the protein CSASNRGLETQYF.